The 27 T cell receptor beta chains presented below share a single source sample, sequenced in a study of glioma-infiltrating T cells. TCR alpha and beta CDR3 regions were amplified from RNA using iRepertoire nested multiplex PCR. Via MiXCR, TCRdb re-called the multiplex PCR reads, giving one row per CDR3 protein. The data hold 170,000 or so distinct CDR3 sequences, with roughly two fifths observed a single time. The material sequenced was glioma tissue, nonneoplastic brain tissue, or PBMCs (not recorded which). The origin of the receptors is a human donor with low-grade glioma or glioblastoma, undergoing nonglioma brain surgery, or in good health (not recorded which).

On this clonotype itself: This CDR3 is missing its conserved last phenylalanine or tryptophan, likely due to a read error. The rearrangement uses TRBV5-1 and TRBJ2-7; D ambiguous. The CDR3 extends over 10 amino acids. Germline loops: CDR1 SGHRS, CDR2 YFSETQ. The V end lost 1 base, the J end lost 7 bases, and 3 bases lay between the germline ends. The CDR3 spells CASSLCEQYY. CDR3 nucleotides: TGCGCCAGCAGCTTGTGTGAGCAGTACTAC.

This clonotype was seen a handful of times. The V gene is TRBV6-1, the J gene TRBJ2-6; TRBD2 agrees at 11 bases. Trimming took 5 bases from V and 0 from J; bases not matched to a gene: 6. Germline V lookup: CDR1 MNHNS, CDR2 SASEGT. The CDR3 runs 18 residues. In DNA form, the CDR3 reads TGTGCCAGCAGTCAAGGGACTAGCGGTTTCTCTGGGGCCAACGTCCTGACTTTC. Amino acids: CASSQGTSGFSGANVLTF.

This clonotype was recorded at least ten times. V usage is TRBV15 and J usage is TRBJ2-2; D ambiguous. The CDR3 is 14 residues long. CDR1 and CDR2 from the germline V gene are LNHNV and YYDKDF (reference sequence). V was trimmed by 9 bases and J by 0 bases, leaving 11 bases between them. CDR3: CATTQYANTGELFF. CDR3 DNA: TGTGCCACGACACAGTACGCGAACACCGGGGAGCTGTTTTTT.

The rearrangement links TRBV19 to TRBJ2-2, with TRBD2 matching over 7 bases. CDR3 size: 15 residues. Germline CDR1 reads LNHDA; CDR2 reads SQIVND (reference sequence). The junction had 11 bases not matched to a gene; V was cut back by 9 bases and J by 4 bases. CDR3 in amino acids: CASTSGGGVTGELFF. In nucleotides, the CDR3 is TGTGCCAGCACATCTGGTGGGGGGGTCACCGGGGAGCTGTTTTTT.

This clonotype was counted many times. This rearrangement joins TRBV19 to TRBJ1-1; D is undetermined. CDR3 size: 13 residues. Germline V lookup: CDR1 LNHDA, CDR2 SQIVND (reference sequence). V was cut by 5 bases and J by 8 bases, with 15 bases left in between. Written as DNA, the CDR3 is TGTGCCAGTAGTCCTCCTGGAGGGCCGGAAGCTTTCTTT. It codes for CASSPPGGPEAFF.

On this clonotype: This CDR3 is missing its conserved last phenylalanine or tryptophan, likely due to a read error. V usage is TRBV28 and J usage is TRBJ2-3; perhaps TRBD2 as D (6 bases). This CDR3 is built from 17 residues. The V gene's germline CDR1 is MDHEN and CDR2 SYDVKM. In nucleotides, the CDR3 is TGTGCTAGCACCTCCTCCCGGGGTAGCGGAAGCACAGATACGCAGTATTCT. Its translation is CASTSSRGSGSTDTQYS.

The chain couples TRBV28 to TRBJ2-7; tentative D call: TRBD2 (5 bases). Germline V gives CDR1 MDHEN, CDR2 SYDVKM. Trimming removed 5 bases at V and 7 bases at J, with 24 bases between. The length of the CDR3 is 16 residues. In DNA form, the CDR3 reads TGTGCCAGCAGTCCTCCAGCGGTAAGCTCCTACAATGAGCAGTACTTC. Its protein product is CASSPPAVSSYNEQYF.

Comment on this clonotype: The junction departs from the called germline gene at one end, perhaps through a read error. This sequence joins TRBV14 and TRBJ2-5; 7 positions agree with TRBD1. Germline V gene lookup returns CDR1 SGHDN and CDR2 FVKESK. The CDR3 contains 16 residues. CDR3 region: CASSQVGGRGQETQSF. CDR3 in DNA: TGTGCCAGCAGCCAAGTAGGGGGCAGGGGCCAAGAGACCCAGTCCTTC.

The chain joins TRBV7-2 to TRBJ1-4; no clear D. Germline V CDR1 and CDR2: SGHTA, FQGNSA. This CDR3 comprises 15 residues. Trimming cost V 3 bases and J 3 bases, with 11 bases left between them. CDR3 loop: CASSLNMGSNEKLFF. As DNA, the CDR3 is TGTGCCAGCAGCTTGAACATGGGTTCTAATGAAAAACTGTTTTTT.

Note on this clonotype: The junction differs from germline at one of its ends, possibly a read error. This chain uses TRBV3-1 with TRBJ2-7; TRBD2 matches 7 bases. Germline lookup yields CDR1 LGHDT and CDR2 YNNKEL (reference sequence). The CDR3 totals 14 residues. The CDR3 region is CASSQAQRDYKQYF. Written as DNA, the CDR3 is TGTGCCAGCAGCCAAGCCCAGCGGGACTACAAGCAGTACTTC.

This clonotype was counted many times. The chain joins TRBV20-1 to TRBJ2-3; perhaps TRBD2 as D (5 bases). Trimming shortened V by 2 bases and J by 4 bases, and 10 bases separated the two germline ends. There are 13 residues in the CDR3. Germline assignment: CDR1 DFQATT and CDR2 SNEGSKA (reference sequence). CDR3 protein: CSARISVADTQYF. The CDR3 DNA follows: TGCAGTGCTAGAATTAGCGTAGCAGATACGCAGTATTTT.

This clonotype has ten or more counts. The rearrangement uses TRBV3-1 and TRBJ2-3, with D tentatively TRBD2 (6 bases). Trimming pared 11 bases from V and 4 bases from J, leaving 13 bases between. This CDR3 contains 12 residues. Germline-derived CDR1 and CDR2 are LGHDT and YNNKEL (reference sequence). For the CDR3, the DNA is TGTGCCGCGGGGAAGGAGGCAGATACGCAGTATTTT. Encoded protein: CAAGKEADTQYF.

As for this clonotype: A clone one base away is much larger, so this may be a read error. The V and J genes are TRBV20-1 and TRBJ2-3; 7 positions agree with TRBD2. The V segment lost 6 bases and the J segment 0 bases; nucleotides outside the gene matches: 9. Germline V gives CDR1 DFQATT, CDR2 SNEGSKA (reference sequence). The CDR3 length is 15 residues. CDR3 nucleotides: TGCAGTGCAGCGGGAAGTCGGGGGAGCACAGATACGCAGTATTTT. Its protein product is CSAAGSRGSTDTQYF.

This clonotype was recorded once. Given a much more abundant clone one base away, this may be a read error. This chain joins TRBV6-6 and TRBJ2-1; TRBD1 agrees at 12 bases. The CDR3 extends over 15 amino acids. V lost 0 bases and J lost 10; bases outside the gene matches: 4. From germline, CDR1 is MNHNY and CDR2 SVGAGI (reference sequence). As DNA, the CDR3 is TGTGCCAGCAGTTACTCCGGGACAGGGGGCGACGAGCAGTTCTTC. Protein product: CASSYSGTGGDEQFF.

As concerns this clonotype: A much larger clone differs by one base, so this may be a read error. The chain recombines TRBV7-2 with TRBJ1-3; D unclear. The CDR3 sequence is 15 residues long. Germline CDR1 is SGHTA and CDR2 is FQGNSA. V was cut by 1 base and J by 0 bases, with 7 bases left in between. Here the CDR3 DNA reads TGTGCCAGCAGCTTAGGCTACAGCTCTGGAAACACCATATATTTT. As protein: CASSLGYSSGNTIYF.

A word on this clonotype: Germline and junction disagree at one end, which may indicate a read error. The J gene is TRBJ1-5, the V gene TRBV12-3 or TRBV12-4; D might be TRBD1 (5 bases). The CDR3 is 15 amino acids. DNA of the CDR3: TGTGCCAGCAGTCCTGGGACGGGAATGTATCAGCGCCAGCATTTT. Residues: CASSPGTGMYQRQHF.

The J gene is TRBJ2-2, the V gene TRBV6-4, with D possibly TRBD1 on 6 matching bases. Germline assignment: CDR1 MRHNA and CDR2 SNTAGT. Trimming took off 6 bases at V and 0 bases at J, with 8 bases between the two ends. This CDR3 is 14 amino acids long. The chain's CDR3 is CASRRTANTGELFF. As DNA, the CDR3 is TGTGCCAGCAGACGGACAGCGAACACCGGGGAGCTGTTTTTT.

This clonotype was detected many times. This chain connects TRBV27 to TRBJ1-3; D is ambiguous. V was clipped by 2 bases and J by 4 bases, with 6 bases between them. In germline, CDR1 is MNHEY, CDR2 SMNVEV (reference sequence). CDR3 length: 13 residues. CDR3 sequence (DNA): TGTGCCAGCAGTTTAGGAGGGGGAAACACCATATATTTT. Residues: CASSLGGGNTIYF.

This clonotype appeared many times. CDR3 region: CATSTRGATHGYTF. In nucleotides, the CDR3 is TGTGCCACCAGCACTCGAGGTGCCACCCATGGCTACACCTTC. The V call is TRBV15, the J call TRBJ1-2; no reliable D call. CDR1 and CDR2 from the germline V gene are LNHNV and YYDKDF (reference sequence). The CDR3 is 14 residues long. Between the trimmed V and J ends, which lost 4 bases and 6 bases, there was a span of 15 bases.

This clonotype turned up a few times. The gene calls are TRBV2 and TRBJ1-1, with 7 nucleotides matching TRBD1. Germline CDR1 is SNHLY and CDR2 is FYNNEI. V shed 7 bases, J shed 4 bases, and the junction held 9 bases outside the gene matches. The CDR3 has 14 amino acids. CDR3 nucleotide sequence: TGTGCCAGCACATCAACAGGGGTAGGCACTGAAGCTTTCTTT. Translation gives CASTSTGVGTEAFF.

This clonotype came up a few times. The V call is TRBV29-1, the J call TRBJ2-7; the match to TRBD2 covers 12 bases. V lost 5 bases to trimming and J lost 1 base; unmatched junction nucleotides: 3. This CDR3 is 14 amino acids long. CDR1 SQVTM and CDR2 ANQGSEA come from the germline V gene. The CDR3 is CSVLTSGRSYEQYF. As DNA, the CDR3 is TGCAGCGTTCTCACTAGCGGGAGGTCCTACGAGCAGTACTTC.

This clonotype was picked up many times. The rearrangement links TRBV14 to TRBJ1-6; D gene ambiguous. Germline V gives CDR1 SGHDN, CDR2 FVKESK. This CDR3 has 16 amino acids. Trimming shortened V by 1 base and J by 0 bases, and 7 bases separated the two germline ends. In DNA form, the CDR3 reads TGTGCCAGCAGCCAAGGGGTTACCTCCTATAATTCACCCCTCCACTTT. Translation: CASSQGVTSYNSPLHF.

The chain is built from TRBV5-1 and TRBJ2-1, with 10 bases that match TRBD2. The CDR3 sequence is 16 residues long. With V trimmed by 1 base and J by 4 bases, 5 bases remained unmatched. From germline, CDR1 is SGHRS and CDR2 YFSETQ. The CDR3 region is CASSLPSSGSYNEQFF. The CDR3 nucleotides read TGCGCCAGCAGCTTGCCTTCTAGCGGGAGTTACAATGAGCAGTTCTTC.

This clonotype was picked up many times. V is TRBV27 and J is TRBJ1-2, with D possibly being TRBD1 (5 bases). The CDR3 is 14 residues long. Trimming removed 7 bases at V and 8 bases at J, with 20 bases between. Germline assignment: CDR1 MNHEY and CDR2 SMNVEV (reference sequence). CDR3 protein: CASTPTPSRGGYTF. The CDR3 DNA reads TGTGCCAGCACCCCAACCCCCTCTAGGGGCGGCTACACCTTC.

This clonotype was counted a single time. A junction boundary mismatches the germline segment, possibly from a read error. This chain uses TRBV6-6 with TRBJ1-5; TRBD1 is a possible D gene (5 bases). Per germline, CDR1 MNHNY and CDR2 SVGAGI (reference sequence). The CDR3 runs 13 residues. CDR3 in DNA: TGTGCCAGCAGGGACATGAGCAATCATCCCCAGCATTTT. As protein: CASRDMSNHPQHF.

On this clonotype itself: Given a much more abundant clone one base away, this may be a read error. The rearrangement uses TRBV20-1 and TRBJ2-7; 9 bases are a match to TRBD2. Germline CDR1 is DFQATT and CDR2 is SNEGSKA (reference sequence). This CDR3 is built from 15 residues. The CDR3 loop reads CSTSRVVAGVYEQYF. CDR3 coding DNA: TGCAGTACTAGCAGGGTGGTAGCGGGGGTCTACGAGCAGTACTTC.

This chain joins TRBV2 and TRBJ2-3; 9 bases fit TRBD2. Germline V gene data show CDR1 as SNHLY and CDR2 as FYNNEI. With V trimmed by 3 bases and J by 6 bases, 10 bases remained unmatched. This CDR3 comprises 16 residues. The CDR3 here is CASSELGAGGADTQYF. CDR3 DNA sequence: TGTGCCAGCAGTGAGCTCGGGGCGGGAGGGGCCGATACGCAGTATTTT.